The T cell receptor beta chain under discussion was sequenced for a study of identical twins. Study-level findings and limits: The study found that models underestimated out-of-frame TCR alpha sharing in monozygotic twins. Invariant T cells like MAIT and iNKT could partly confound the zero-insertion analyses. Donors were not followed over many years; analysis was cross-sectional.

Concerning this clonotype: Its specificity is unknown.

Donors were all healthy Caucasians. In TCRdb, the 5' RACE reads were re-called with MiXCR into one record per CDR3 protein. This repertoire shows around 490,000 distinct CDR3 sequences, under 25% found once; its top ten account for 0.45% to 0.5%. This sample was also put to use in a study of yellow fever vaccine responses in identical twins.

The sequencing input was CD4+ T cells sorted from blood. The receptor's source is a woman in her late teens or twenties in good health.

The CDR3 DNA reads as TGTGCCAGCACCAAACACAATGAGCAGTTCTTC. Encoded protein: CASTKHNEQFF. The V and J genes are TRBV6-5 and TRBJ2-1; D remains ambiguous. The CDR3 is made up of 11 amino acids. Looked up from germline, CDR1 is MNHEY and CDR2 is SVGAGI. V was cut by 7 bases and J by 5 bases, with 6 bases left in between.